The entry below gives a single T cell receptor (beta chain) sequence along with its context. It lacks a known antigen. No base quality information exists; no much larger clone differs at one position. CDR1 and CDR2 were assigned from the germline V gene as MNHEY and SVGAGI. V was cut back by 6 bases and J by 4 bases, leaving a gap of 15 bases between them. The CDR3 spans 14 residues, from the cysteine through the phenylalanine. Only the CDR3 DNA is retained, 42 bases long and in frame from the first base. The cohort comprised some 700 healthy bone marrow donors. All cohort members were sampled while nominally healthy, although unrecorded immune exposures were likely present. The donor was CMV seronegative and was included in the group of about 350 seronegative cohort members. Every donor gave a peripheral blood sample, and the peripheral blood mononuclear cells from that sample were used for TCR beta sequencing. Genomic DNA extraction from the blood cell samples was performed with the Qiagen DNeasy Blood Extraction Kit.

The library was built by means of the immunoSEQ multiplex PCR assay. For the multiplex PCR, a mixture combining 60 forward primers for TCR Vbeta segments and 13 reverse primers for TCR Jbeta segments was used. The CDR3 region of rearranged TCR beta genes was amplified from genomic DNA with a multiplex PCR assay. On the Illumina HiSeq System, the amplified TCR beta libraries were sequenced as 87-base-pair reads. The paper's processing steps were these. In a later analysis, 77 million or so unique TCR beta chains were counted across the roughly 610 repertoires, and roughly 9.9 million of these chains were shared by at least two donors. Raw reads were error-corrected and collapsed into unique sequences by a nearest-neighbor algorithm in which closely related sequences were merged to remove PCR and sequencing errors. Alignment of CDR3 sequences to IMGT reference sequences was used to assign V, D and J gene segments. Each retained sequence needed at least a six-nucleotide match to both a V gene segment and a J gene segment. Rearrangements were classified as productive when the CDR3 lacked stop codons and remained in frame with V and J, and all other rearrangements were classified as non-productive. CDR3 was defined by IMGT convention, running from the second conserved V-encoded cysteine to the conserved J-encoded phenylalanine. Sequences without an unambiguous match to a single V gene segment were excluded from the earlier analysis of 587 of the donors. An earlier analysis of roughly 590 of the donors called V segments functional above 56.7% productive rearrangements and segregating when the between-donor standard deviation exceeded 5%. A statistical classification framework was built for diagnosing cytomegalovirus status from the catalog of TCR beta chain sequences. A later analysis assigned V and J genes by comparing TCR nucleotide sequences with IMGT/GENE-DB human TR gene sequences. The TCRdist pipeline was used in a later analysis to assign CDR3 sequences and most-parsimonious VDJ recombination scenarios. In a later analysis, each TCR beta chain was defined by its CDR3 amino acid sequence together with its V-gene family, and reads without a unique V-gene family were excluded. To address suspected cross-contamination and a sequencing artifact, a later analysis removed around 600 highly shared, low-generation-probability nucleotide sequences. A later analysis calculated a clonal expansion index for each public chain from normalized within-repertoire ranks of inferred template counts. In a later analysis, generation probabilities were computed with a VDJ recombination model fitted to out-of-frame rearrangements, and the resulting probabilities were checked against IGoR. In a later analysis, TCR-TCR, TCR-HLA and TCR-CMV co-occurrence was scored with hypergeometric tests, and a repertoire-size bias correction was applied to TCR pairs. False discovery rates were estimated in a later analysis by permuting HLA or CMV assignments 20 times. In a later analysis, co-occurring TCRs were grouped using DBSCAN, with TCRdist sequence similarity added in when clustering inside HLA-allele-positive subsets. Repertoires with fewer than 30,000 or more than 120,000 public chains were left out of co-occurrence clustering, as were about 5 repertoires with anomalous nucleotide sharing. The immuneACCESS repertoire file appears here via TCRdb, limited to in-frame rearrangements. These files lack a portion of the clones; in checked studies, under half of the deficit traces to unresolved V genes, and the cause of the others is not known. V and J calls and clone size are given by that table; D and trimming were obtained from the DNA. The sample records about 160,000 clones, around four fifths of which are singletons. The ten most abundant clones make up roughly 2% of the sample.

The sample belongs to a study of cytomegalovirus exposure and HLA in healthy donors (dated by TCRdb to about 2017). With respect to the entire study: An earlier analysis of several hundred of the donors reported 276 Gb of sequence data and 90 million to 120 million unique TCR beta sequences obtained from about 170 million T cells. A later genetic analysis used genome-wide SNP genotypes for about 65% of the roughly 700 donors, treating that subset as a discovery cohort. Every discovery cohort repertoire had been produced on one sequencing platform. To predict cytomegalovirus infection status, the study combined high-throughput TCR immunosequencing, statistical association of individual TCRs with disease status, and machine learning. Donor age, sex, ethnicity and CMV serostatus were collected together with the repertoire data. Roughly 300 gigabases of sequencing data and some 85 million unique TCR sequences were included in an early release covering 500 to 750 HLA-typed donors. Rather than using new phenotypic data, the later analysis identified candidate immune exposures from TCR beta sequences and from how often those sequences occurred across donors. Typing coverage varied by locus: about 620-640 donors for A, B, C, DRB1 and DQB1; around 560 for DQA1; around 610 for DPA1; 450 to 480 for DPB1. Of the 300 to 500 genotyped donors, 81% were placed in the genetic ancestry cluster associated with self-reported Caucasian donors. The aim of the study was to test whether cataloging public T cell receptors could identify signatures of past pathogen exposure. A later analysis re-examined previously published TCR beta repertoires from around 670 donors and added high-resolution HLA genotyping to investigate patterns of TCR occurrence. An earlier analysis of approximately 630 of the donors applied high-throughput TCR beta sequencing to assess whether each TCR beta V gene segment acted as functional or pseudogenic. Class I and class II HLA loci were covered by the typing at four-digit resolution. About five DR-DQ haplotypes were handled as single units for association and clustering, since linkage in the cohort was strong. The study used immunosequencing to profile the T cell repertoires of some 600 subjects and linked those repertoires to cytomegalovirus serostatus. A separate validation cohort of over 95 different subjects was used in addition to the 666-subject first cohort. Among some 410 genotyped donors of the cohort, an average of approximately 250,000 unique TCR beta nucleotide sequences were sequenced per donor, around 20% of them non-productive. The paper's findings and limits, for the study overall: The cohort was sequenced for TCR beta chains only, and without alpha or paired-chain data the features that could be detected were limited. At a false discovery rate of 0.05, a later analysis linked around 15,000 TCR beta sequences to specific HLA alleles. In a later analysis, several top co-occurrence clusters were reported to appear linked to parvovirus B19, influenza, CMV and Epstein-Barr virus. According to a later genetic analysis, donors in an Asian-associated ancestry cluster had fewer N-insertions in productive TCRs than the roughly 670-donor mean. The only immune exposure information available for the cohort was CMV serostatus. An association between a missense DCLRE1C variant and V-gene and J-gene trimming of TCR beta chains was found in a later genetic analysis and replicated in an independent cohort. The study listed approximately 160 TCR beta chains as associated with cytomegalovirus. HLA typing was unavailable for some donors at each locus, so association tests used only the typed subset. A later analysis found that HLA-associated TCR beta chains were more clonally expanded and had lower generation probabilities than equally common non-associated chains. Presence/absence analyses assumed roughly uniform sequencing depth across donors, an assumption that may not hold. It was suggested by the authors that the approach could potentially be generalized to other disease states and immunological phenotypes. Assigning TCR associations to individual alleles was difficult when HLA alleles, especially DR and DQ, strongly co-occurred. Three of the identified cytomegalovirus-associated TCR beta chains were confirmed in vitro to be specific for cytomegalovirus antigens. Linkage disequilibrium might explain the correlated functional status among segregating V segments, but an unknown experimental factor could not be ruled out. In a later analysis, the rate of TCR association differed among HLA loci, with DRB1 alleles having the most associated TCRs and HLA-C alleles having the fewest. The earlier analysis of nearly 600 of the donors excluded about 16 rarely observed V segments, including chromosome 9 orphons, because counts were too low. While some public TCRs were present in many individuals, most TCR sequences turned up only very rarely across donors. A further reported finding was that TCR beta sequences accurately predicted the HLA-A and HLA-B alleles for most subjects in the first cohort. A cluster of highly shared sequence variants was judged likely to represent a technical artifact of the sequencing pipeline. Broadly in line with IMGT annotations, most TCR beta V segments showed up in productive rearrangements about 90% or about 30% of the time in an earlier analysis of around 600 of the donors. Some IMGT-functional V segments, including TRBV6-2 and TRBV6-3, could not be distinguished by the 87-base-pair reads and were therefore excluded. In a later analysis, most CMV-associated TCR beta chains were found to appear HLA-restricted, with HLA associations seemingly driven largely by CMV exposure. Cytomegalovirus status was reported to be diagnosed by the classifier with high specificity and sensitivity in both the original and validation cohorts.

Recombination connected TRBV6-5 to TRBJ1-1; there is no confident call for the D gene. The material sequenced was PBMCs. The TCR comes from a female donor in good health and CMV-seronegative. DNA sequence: TGTGCCAGCAGCTTGGTCCGGGGTGCCACTGAAGCTTTCTTT. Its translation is CASSLVRGATEAFF.